These 3 T cell receptor beta chains came from one sample sequenced in a study of CD8 T cells in Susac syndrome. Reverse transcription used about 0.45 to 1 ug RNA and random hexamers. TCRdb passed the immunoSEQ multiplex PCR reads through MiXCR, listing each CDR3 protein once. Among 160,000 or so distinct CDR3 sequences, roughly 96% were seen once, and the ten largest hold around 0.15%. The sample was CD4+ T cells from PBMCs. Every receptor here comes from a human donor with Susac syndrome.

The CDR3 here is CSVEPKETGGFGTF. The CDR3 DNA reads TGCAGCGTTGAGCCTAAGGAGACAGGGGGTTTTGGCACCTTC. V gene TRBV29-1 combines with J gene TRBJ1-2; 9 nucleotides agree with TRBD1. The CDR3 length is 14 residues. The V gene's germline CDR1 is SQVTM and CDR2 ANQGSEA. The V and J ends lost 3 bases and 13 bases, in that order; junction bases with no gene match: 15.

The chain combines TRBV6-6 with TRBJ2-1, with TRBD2 matching 9 bases. The CDR3 runs to 12 residues. The germline CDR1 and CDR2 sequences are MNHNY and SVGAGI (reference sequence). CDR3 bases: TGTGCTGCGGGGGGGGCCTCGGATGAGCAGTTCTTC. Amino acid sequence: CAAGGASDEQFF.

V usage is TRBV20-1 and J usage is TRBJ2-7, with TRBD1 identical over 7 bases. V trimming: 3 bases; J trimming: 2 bases; junction bases outside the gene matches: 10. The V gene's germline CDR1 is DFQATT and CDR2 SNEGSKA (reference sequence). The CDR3 totals 15 residues. The CDR3 sequence is CSARSRQGSPYEQYF. CDR3 nucleotides: TGCAGTGCTAGGTCAAGACAGGGAAGTCCCTACGAGCAGTACTTC.